Sequencing of this TCR beta chain was carried out in a study of blood T cell repertoires in COVID-19. Study overall: Acute and convalescent COVID-19 samples came from the United States, Italy and Spain.

The method was immunoSEQ multiplex PCR; TCRdb's version includes in-frame clones alone and lacks a portion of them. The sample records 150,000 to 200,000 clones, 60% to 85% being singletons. The CDR3 length is 15 residues. Germline V gene data show CDR1 as SQVTM and CDR2 as ANQGSEA. J was trimmed by 0 bases and V by 4 bases; bases with no gene match: 8. The receptor's source is a man aged 55-75 years with acute or convalescent COVID-19. Material for sequencing was peripheral blood. The chain combines TRBV29-1 with TRBJ1-1, with 7 bases fitting TRBD1. CDR3 sequence: CSVVPQGGLNTEAFF. The CDR3 nucleotides read TGCAGCGTTGTACCCCAGGGGGGCCTGAACACTGAAGCTTTCTTT.